What follows are 23 T cell receptor beta chains derived from one specimen sequenced in a study of blood T cell repertoires in COVID-19. Generated by immunoSEQ multiplex PCR, the TCRdb table keeps only in-frame clones and is missing some. The data contain 250,000 to 350,000 clones, roughly 80% of them singletons. Specimen: peripheral blood. These receptors all come from a human donor with COVID-19, enrolled during active disease. The donor label of this sample is uncertain.

The chain combines TRBV28 with TRBJ2-1; weak D call: TRBD2 (5 bases). V was shortened by 7 bases and J by 6 bases, with 13 bases between the two germline ends. CDR1 and CDR2 (germline): MDHEN, SYDVKM. The CDR3 totals 13 residues. CDR3 region: CASMLPGGNEQFF. The CDR3 DNA sequence: TGTGCCAGCATGTTACCAGGAGGCAATGAGCAGTTCTTC.

The chain joins TRBV7-3 to TRBJ2-1; TRBD2 aligns across 8 bases. J lost 3 bases, V lost 5 bases, and 6 bases had no gene match. Germline lookup yields CDR1 SGHTA and CDR2 FQGTGA. The CDR3 length is 15 residues. This CDR3 reads CASSLQRGNYNEQFF. In nucleotides, the CDR3 is TGTGCCAGCAGCCTCCAGCGGGGGAACTACAATGAGCAGTTCTTC.

The V gene is TRBV19, the J gene TRBJ2-7; TRBD2 aligns across 11 bases. The germline V gene encodes CDR1 LNHDA and CDR2 SQIVND (reference sequence). V shed 8 bases and J 7 bases; nucleotides not matched to a gene: 4. This CDR3 has 12 amino acids. Written as DNA, the CDR3 is TGTGCCAGTGGGACTAGCGGCCCAGAGCAGTACTTC. Its protein is CASGTSGPEQYF.

This chain uses TRBV25-1 with TRBJ2-3; D call uncertain. Looked up from germline, CDR1 is MGHDK and CDR2 is SYGVNS. V gave up 1 base and J gave up 8 bases, with 10 bases separating them. The CDR3 totals 13 residues. DNA of the CDR3: TGTGCCAGCAGTGAATGGAATAGAGGTACGCAGTATTTT. It yields the protein CASSEWNRGTQYF.

This clone appeared a few times. The genes are TRBV2 and TRBJ2-5; 7 bases are shared with TRBD2. J lost 5 bases, V lost 5 bases, and 5 bases had no gene match. The CDR3 is 13 residues long. Germline CDR1 and CDR2: SNHLY and FYNNEI. This CDR3 is CASSWTRGETQYF. The CDR3 nucleotides read TGTGCCAGCAGTTGGACTAGAGGGGAGACCCAGTACTTC.

This chain uses TRBV27 with TRBJ2-1; possibly TRBD2 for D (6 bases). CDR3 size: 14 residues. Germline-derived CDR1 and CDR2 are MNHEY and SMNVEV (reference sequence). Trimming removed 5 bases from V and 6 bases from J, with 14 bases in between. CDR3 in DNA: TGTGCCAGCAGTCCCGGGACTCCCCTCAATGAGCAGTTCTTC. As protein: CASSPGTPLNEQFF.

This clone was seen a few times. This chain uses TRBV29-1 with TRBJ2-7, with 9 bases matching TRBD1. CDR1 is SQVTM and CDR2 is ANQGSEA in the germline V gene. CDR3 size: 13 residues. V shed 7 bases and J 5 bases; nucleotides not matched to a gene: 9. CDR3 protein: CSALRQGVNEQYF. The CDR3 DNA reads as TGCAGCGCTCTAAGACAGGGGGTCAACGAGCAGTACTTC.

This clone has ten or more counts. V gene TRBV9 combines with J gene TRBJ2-2; TRBD1 matches at 9 bases. Looked up from germline, CDR1 is SGDLS and CDR2 is YYNGEE. The ends lost 0 bases at V and 4 bases at J; junction bases unmatched: 7. This CDR3 comprises 17 residues. The CDR3 here is CASSVGGQGGFTGELFF. DNA of the CDR3: TGTGCCAGCAGCGTAGGGGGACAGGGAGGATTCACCGGGGAGCTGTTTTTT.

The gene calls are TRBV6-6 and TRBJ1-5, with 7 bases identical to TRBD1. This CDR3 is built from 16 residues. Trimming cost V 5 bases and J 2 bases; bases outside gene matches: 9. Germline V gene sequence: CDR1 MNHNY, CDR2 SVGAGI (reference sequence). The CDR3, as DNA: TGTGCCAGCAGTCCCTTACAGGGGATAGGCAATCAGCCCCAGCATTTT. Translating it yields CASSPLQGIGNQPQHF.

The CDR3 protein is CATSLPTPSGTGELFF. CDR3 DNA: TGTGCCACCAGCCTACCGACACCCAGTGGGACCGGGGAGCTGTTTTTT. The gene calls are TRBV15 and TRBJ2-2; D call uncertain. Germline V gene lookup returns CDR1 LNHNV and CDR2 YYDKDF (reference sequence). The CDR3 runs 16 residues. Trimming pared 5 bases from V and 5 bases from J, leaving 18 bases between.

V usage is TRBV11-2 and J usage is TRBJ2-2, with TRBD1 matching 11 bases. CDR3 length: 16 residues. The V gene's germline CDR1 is SGHAT and CDR2 FQNNGV. V lost 3 bases, J lost 3 bases, and 3 bases stayed unmatched. The CDR3 spells CASSFWTGGHTGELFF. CDR3 coding DNA: TGTGCCAGCAGCTTTTGGACAGGGGGCCACACCGGGGAGCTGTTTTTT.

The rearrangement uses TRBV11-2 and TRBJ1-2; D perhaps matches TRBD1 (5 bases). Germline V gives CDR1 SGHAT, CDR2 FQNNGV. Trimming removed 3 bases from V and 1 base from J, with 9 bases in between. This CDR3 has 14 residues. The CDR3 DNA reads TGTGCCAGCAGCTTGGGGGAGGGTAACTATGGCTACACCTTC. Protein product: CASSLGEGNYGYTF.

The J gene is TRBJ1-6, the V gene TRBV24-1; D gene unclear. Between the trimmed V and J ends, which lost 2 bases and 8 bases, there was a span of 9 bases. CDR3 size: 14 residues. The germline gives CDR1 KGHDR, CDR2 SFDVKD. The CDR3 sequence: CATSDSRPHSPLHF. The CDR3 DNA reads as TGTGCCACCAGTGATTCCAGGCCCCATTCACCCCTCCACTTT.

This clone has just one count. The J gene is TRBJ2-3, the V gene TRBV27; D possibly corresponds to TRBD2 (5 bases). Germline CDR1 MNHEY, CDR2 SMNVEV (reference sequence). CDR3 length: 15 residues. Trimming shortened V by 3 bases and J by 4 bases, and 14 bases separated the two germline ends. The CDR3 nucleotides read TGTGCCAGCAGTTTGCGGACGGGAAGACCAGATACGCAGTATTTT. Its protein product is CASSLRTGRPDTQYF.

The chain carries TRBV27 and TRBJ1-4; the D is unclear. The germline CDR1 and CDR2 sequences are MNHEY and SMNVEV (reference sequence). V lost 5 bases, J lost 8 bases, and 9 bases lay in between. The CDR3 spans 12 residues. For the CDR3, the DNA is TGTGCCAGCAGTCTCTTCGGGGAAAAACTGTTTTTT. This sequence encodes CASSLFGEKLFF.

The chain couples TRBV28 to TRBJ1-2, with 8 bases matching TRBD1. Germline CDR1 MDHEN, CDR2 SYDVKM. The CDR3 is 13 amino acids. V dropped 6 bases and J dropped 3; count of bases not matched to a gene: 3. The DNA of the CDR3 is TGTGCCAGCAGGACAGGGGTCGACTATGGCTACACCTTC. Translated, it gives CASRTGVDYGYTF.

The chain combines TRBV10-3 with TRBJ2-3; a weak D match, TRBD2 (5 bases). Trimming removed 0 bases from V and 10 bases from J, with 11 bases in between. The CDR3 consists of 13 residues. Germline V gene data show CDR1 as ENHRY and CDR2 as SYGVKD. The CDR3 region has the DNA TGTGCCATCAGTGAGTCTTGGCGGGCCGCGCAGTATTTT. Amino acid sequence: CAISESWRAAQYF.

The gene calls are TRBV6-5 and TRBJ2-2; perhaps TRBD2 as D (5 bases). The length of the CDR3 is 14 residues. Trimming stripped 2 bases from V and 3 bases from J, with 7 bases between. Germline lookup yields CDR1 MNHEY and CDR2 SVGAGI. CDR3 in amino acids: CASSYGRDTGELFF. CDR3 DNA sequence: TGTGCCAGCAGTTACGGGCGGGACACCGGGGAGCTGTTTTTT.

This chain uses TRBV5-4 with TRBJ1-6; 8 bases match TRBD1. The CDR3 contains 15 residues. Germline trimming cut 2 bases from V and 7 bases from J; bases unmatched to any gene: 5. Germline-derived CDR1 and CDR2 are SGHNT and YYREEE (reference sequence). CDR3 sequence (DNA): TGTGCCAGCAGCTTTATGCAGGGGGCAAATTCACCCCTCCACTTT. This gives the protein CASSFMQGANSPLHF.

The rearrangement links TRBV6-2 or TRBV6-3 to TRBJ2-7; D remains unclear. CDR1 is MNHEY and CDR2 is SVGEGT in the germline V gene. The CDR3 spans 13 residues. V dropped 6 bases and J dropped 3 bases, with 12 bases sitting between them. This CDR3 is CASSQVAVYEQYF. DNA of the CDR3: TGTGCCAGCAGCCAGGTAGCCGTCTACGAGCAGTACTTC.

The rearrangement uses TRBV5-1 and TRBJ1-1, with 7 bases identical to TRBD1. The CDR3 extends over 15 amino acids. Germline V gene sequence: CDR1 SGHRS, CDR2 YFSETQ. With V trimmed by 7 bases and J by 0 bases, 9 bases remained unmatched. In DNA form, the CDR3 reads TGCGCCAGCCGTAGGTCGGGACAGATGAACACTGAAGCTTTCTTT. Translation: CASRRSGQMNTEAFF. The full variable domain, with the rest looked up from reference TRBV5-1 and TRBJ1-1, is KAGVTQTPRYLIKTRGQQVTLSCSPISGHRSVSWYQQTPGQGLQFLFEYFSETQRNKGNFPGRFSGRQFSNSRSEMNVSTLELGDSALYLCASRRSGQMNTEAFFGQGTRLTVV.

The chain carries TRBV5-1 and TRBJ1-1, with a tentative D call TRBD1 (6 bases). The CDR3 runs to 15 residues. Germline V gene lookup returns CDR1 SGHRS and CDR2 YFSETQ. Deletions cut 4 bases from V and 2 bases from J, with 15 bases between. The CDR3 sequence: CASSDRDISNTEAFF. The CDR3 DNA is TGCGCCAGCAGCGATAGGGACATTTCAAACACTGAAGCTTTCTTT. Full variable domain (missing parts from reference TRBV5-1 and TRBJ1-1): KAGVTQTPRYLIKTRGQQVTLSCSPISGHRSVSWYQQTPGQGLQFLFEYFSETQRNKGNFPGRFSGRQFSNSRSEMNVSTLELGDSALYLCASSDRDISNTEAFFGQGTRLTVV.

The genes are TRBV20-1 and TRBJ2-7; possibly TRBD2 for D (6 bases). This CDR3 is 15 amino acids long. Trimming shortened V by 3 bases and J by 1 base, and 16 bases separated the two germline ends. Looked up from germline, CDR1 is DFQATT and CDR2 is SNEGSKA (reference sequence). The chain's CDR3 is CSASSPGLKSYEQYF. CDR3 nucleotides: TGCAGTGCTAGTTCTCCGGGACTTAAATCCTACGAGCAGTACTTC.